These 22 T cell receptor beta chains share one sample of origin, sequenced in a study of CD8 T cells in Susac syndrome. RNA was extracted with the RNeasy kit, and a quantity of roughly 0.5 to 1 ug was reverse transcribed using random hexamers. From the immunoSEQ multiplex PCR reads, TCRdb called clonotypes with MiXCR, one entry per CDR3 protein. Altogether about 200,000 distinct CDR3 sequences are present, approximately 95% being singletons, with the ten largest covering about 0.08%. Sequencing input: CD4+ T cells from PBMCs. All receptors come from a human donor with multiple sclerosis.

The J gene is TRBJ1-2, the V gene TRBV30; possible D gene TRBD1, 6 bases. The CDR3 has 13 amino acids. The V end lost 4 bases, the J end lost 6 bases, and 15 bases lay between the germline ends. Per the germline V gene, CDR1 is GTSNPN and CDR2 is SVGIG (reference sequence). CDR3 nucleotide sequence: TGTGCCTGGACCAGGGGATGGGGAGATGGCTACACCTTC. Translating gives CAWTRGWGDGYTF.

This chain joins TRBV9 and TRBJ2-3; no definite D call. CDR3 length equals 16 residues. From germline, CDR1 is SGDLS and CDR2 YYNGEE. Trimming took off 2 bases at V and 0 bases at J, with 13 bases between the two ends. The CDR3 region has the DNA TGTGCCAGCAGCGTGGGTCTGGATAGTAGCACAGATACGCAGTATTTT. Translation gives CASSVGLDSSTDTQYF. The full variable domain, completed using reference TRBV9 and TRBJ2-3, is DSGVTQTPKHLITATGQRVTLRCSPRSGDLSVYWYQQSLDQGLQFLIQYYNGEERAKGNILERFSAQQFPDLHSELNLSSLELGDSALYFCASSVGLDSSTDTQYFGPGTRLTVL.

The rearrangement joins TRBV29-1 to TRBJ2-5; D is possibly TRBD2 (6 bases). In germline, CDR1 is SQVTM, CDR2 ANQGSEA. The CDR3 length is 12 residues. Trimming stripped 6 bases from V and 5 bases from J, with 13 bases between. Written as DNA, the CDR3 is TGCAGCGTGAATGGCGGGGCGGAGACCCAGTACTTC. This translates into CSVNGGAETQYF.

The chain carries TRBV9 and TRBJ1-1, with D uncertain. CDR1 is SGDLS and CDR2 is YYNGEE in the germline V gene. The CDR3 has 13 amino acids. Between the trimmed V and J ends, which lost 0 bases and 8 bases, there was a span of 11 bases. The CDR3 nucleotides read TGTGCCAGCAGCGTAGGTGTCACCCAAGAAGCTTTCTTT. Protein sequence: CASSVGVTQEAFF.

In this sample, this clonotype turned up once. The chain uses TRBV7-9 and TRBJ2-1, with 7 positions matching TRBD2. The CDR3 length is 15 residues. J gave up 4 bases and V 4 bases, and 7 bases lay outside the gene matches. The germline V gene has CDR1 SEHNR and CDR2 FQNEAQ (reference sequence). In nucleotides, the CDR3 is TGTGCCAGCAGCTCCGCGGGGGTAGGGTACAATGAGCAGTTCTTC. Translating it yields CASSSAGVGYNEQFF.

The chain carries TRBV12-3 or TRBV12-4 and TRBJ2-5; 13 nucleotides line up with TRBD2. This CDR3 is built from 17 residues. J gave up 4 bases and V 7 bases, and 12 bases lay outside the gene matches. The DNA for the CDR3 is TGTGCCAGCATCCCTGGACTAGCGGGGGTGGGACCAGAGACCCAGTACTTC. Protein: CASIPGLAGVGPETQYF.

The chain uses TRBV6-5 and TRBJ2-7; 7 bases are shared with TRBD1. Germline V CDR1 and CDR2: MNHEY, SVGAGI. Trimming took 4 bases from V and 0 from J; bases not matched to a gene: 3. The length of the CDR3 is 14 residues. The CDR3 bases are TGTGCCAGCAGTTTCGACAGGGCCTCCTACGAGCAGTACTTC. Amino acids: CASSFDRASYEQYF.

This chain connects TRBV29-1 to TRBJ2-1; 7 bases align to TRBD1. With 8 bases clipped from V and 5 bases from J, the junction kept 6 bases outside the gene matches. CDR3 length: 12 amino acids. Germline CDR1 reads SQVTM; CDR2 reads ANQGSEA. The CDR3 DNA follows: TGCAGCTTCTCGGACAGGAACAATGAGCAGTTCTTC. This gives the protein CSFSDRNNEQFF.

This clonotype was seen a few times. The chain joins TRBV30 to TRBJ2-3, with TRBD2 matching over 7 bases. This CDR3 spans 14 amino acids. The germline CDR1 and CDR2 sequences are GTSNPN and SVGIG (reference sequence). V shed 3 bases, J shed 4 bases, and the junction held 7 bases outside the gene matches. CDR3 coding DNA: TGTGCCTGGAGCCGCGGGGGAAAGGCAGATACGCAGTATTTT. Its translation is CAWSRGGKADTQYF.

The V and J genes are TRBV30 and TRBJ1-2; possibly TRBD1 for D (5 bases). The CDR3 spans 11 residues. CDR1 GTSNPN and CDR2 SVGIG come from the germline V gene (reference sequence). V lost 5 bases and J lost 4, with 8 bases in between. The CDR3 spells CAWGGIYGYTF. The CDR3 DNA reads TGTGCCTGGGGGGGGATCTATGGCTACACCTTC.

This chain joins TRBV25-1 and TRBJ2-5; possibly TRBD2 for D (5 bases). Germline assignment: CDR1 MGHDK and CDR2 SYGVNS. V lost 3 bases to trimming and J lost 5 bases, with 16 bases between them. The CDR3 extends over 15 amino acids. The chain's CDR3 is CASSDTGNVVETQYF. The CDR3 DNA follows: TGTGCCAGCAGTGATACGGGGAACGTAGTGGAGACCCAGTACTTC.

This clonotype was observed once. The chain couples TRBV7-9 to TRBJ2-7; D is possibly TRBD1 (6 bases). Trimming shortened V by 9 bases and J by 3 bases, and 18 bases separated the two germline ends. CDR3 size: 14 residues. Germline V gene sequence: CDR1 SEHNR, CDR2 FQNEAQ (reference sequence). CDR3 bases: TGTGCCAGTGGCCGCGGCCCAGGGGTCTACGAGCAGTACTTC. This codes for CASGRGPGVYEQYF. Full variable domain (outside the CDR3, taken from reference TRBV7-9 and TRBJ2-7): DTGVSQNPRHKITKRGQNVTFRCDPISEHNRLYWYRQTLGQGPEFLTYFQNEAQLEKSRLLSDRFSAERPKGSFSTLEIQRTEQGDSAMYLCASGRGPGVYEQYFGPGTRLTVT.

This rearrangement joins TRBV9 to TRBJ2-4; unclear D gene. This CDR3 is built from 14 residues. Per germline, CDR1 SGDLS and CDR2 YYNGEE. Trimming took 3 bases from V and 7 from J, leaving 14 bases between them. The CDR3 DNA sequence: TGTGCCAGCAGCGGCGGATCCCGTGGGAACATTCAGTACTTC. Amino acids: CASSGGSRGNIQYF.

The V and J genes are TRBV29-1 and TRBJ1-1; 8 bases are a match to TRBD1. Germline CDR1 and CDR2: SQVTM and ANQGSEA. The CDR3 is 13 residues long. V trimming: 5 bases; J trimming: 5 bases; junction bases outside the gene matches: 7. CDR3 sequence: CSVTDRGGTEAFF. CDR3 DNA sequence: TGCAGCGTTACAGACAGGGGAGGGACTGAAGCTTTCTTT.

The gene calls are TRBV21-1 and TRBJ2-7; TRBD1 is the table's D call and was not checked against the DNA. TRBV21-1 has pseudogene status. This CDR3 comprises 13 residues. CDR3 nucleotides: TGTGCCAGCAGTACAGGGGGCGCGGAAGAGCAGTACTTC. Amino acid sequence: CASSTGGAEEQYF.

The rearrangement uses TRBV20-1 and TRBJ1-1; D is unclear. The germline V and J ends were trimmed by 0 bases and 4 bases, with 12 bases remaining between them. CDR1 is DFQATT and CDR2 is SNEGSKA in the germline V gene (reference sequence). CDR3 length: 14 residues. The CDR3 sequence is CSARDRVKSTEAFF. The CDR3, as DNA: TGCAGTGCTAGAGACCGGGTCAAGAGCACTGAAGCTTTCTTT.

In this sample, this clonotype turned up once. The rearrangement joins TRBV30 to TRBJ2-2, with D possibly TRBD1 on 5 matching bases. In germline, CDR1 is GTSNPN, CDR2 SVGIG (reference sequence). There are 12 residues in the CDR3. The V and J ends lost 1 base and 6 bases respectively, with 6 bases between them. In DNA, the CDR3 is TGTGCCTGGAGTGCCAGGGCCGGGGAGCTGTTTTTT. It codes for CAWSARAGELFF. Drawing the rest from reference TRBV30 and TRBJ2-2, the complete variable domain is SQTIHQWPATLVQPVGSPLSLECTVEGTSNPNLYWYRQAAGRGLQLLFYSVGIGQISSEVPQNLSASRPQDRQFILSSKKLLLSDSGFYLCAWSARAGELFFGEGSRLTVL.

This sequence joins TRBV30 and TRBJ2-1; D unresolved. The CDR3 runs to 13 residues. The germline V gene has CDR1 GTSNPN and CDR2 SVGIG (reference sequence). V was trimmed by 0 bases and J by 5 bases, leaving 8 bases between them. CDR3 protein: CAWSVAGNNEQFF. CDR3 DNA: TGTGCCTGGAGTGTAGCCGGCAACAATGAGCAGTTCTTC.

CDR3 in DNA: TGTGCCAGCAGCGCCAGGGGACAGGAAGAGACCCAGTACTTC. Translation gives CASSARGQEETQYF. The chain carries TRBV9 and TRBJ2-5, with 8 bases matching TRBD1. The CDR3 runs to 14 residues. Germline values: CDR1 SGDLS, CDR2 YYNGEE. V lost 3 bases to trimming and J lost 3 bases; unmatched junction nucleotides: 4.

The chain employs TRBV29-1 and TRBJ2-5; tentative D call: TRBD2 (5 bases). CDR1 SQVTM and CDR2 ANQGSEA come from the germline V gene. The CDR3 is 13 amino acids. The V end was cut by 4 bases, the J end by 5 bases, with 14 bases between. CDR3 DNA sequence: TGCAGCGTTGTCCATAACGGCGGGGAGACCCAGTACTTC. Residues: CSVVHNGGETQYF.

The chain recombines TRBV29-1 with TRBJ2-7; D is uncertain. The CDR3 is 11 residues long. The V gene's germline CDR1 is SQVTM and CDR2 ANQGSEA. The germline V and J ends were trimmed by 8 bases and 3 bases, with 11 bases remaining between them. CDR3 loop: CSPHLSYEQYF. DNA for the CDR3: TGCAGCCCACACCTGAGCTACGAGCAGTACTTC.

The chain carries TRBV6-5 and TRBJ1-1; D ambiguous. The CDR3 length is 14 residues. Per germline, CDR1 MNHEY and CDR2 SVGAGI. Trimming took 0 bases from V and 6 from J, leaving 11 bases between them. Written as DNA, the CDR3 is TGTGCCAGCAGTTACTCAGGCCCAGCCGCTGAAGCTTTCTTT. This gives the protein CASSYSGPAAEAFF.